Listed here is a single T cell receptor beta chain. The data originate from a study of blood T cell repertoires in COVID-19. The J segment lost 5 bases and the V segment lost 0 bases, leaving 6 bases of the junction unmatched. The CDR3 runs 15 residues. Germline CDR1 reads SGHRS; CDR2 reads YFSETQ. Clones were sequenced by immunoSEQ multiplex PCR, and TCRdb holds only the in-frame ones, with some missing. The sample records around 200,000 clones, about 88% being singletons. This TCR was recovered from a woman between 25 and 40 years old who had recovered from COVID-19. The chain joins TRBV5-1 to TRBJ2-5; 8 nucleotides line up with TRBD2. Sequencing was performed on PBMCs or T cells enriched from blood (not recorded which). The CDR3 DNA follows: TGCGCCAGCAGCTTGGCCGGACTAGCTTCGGAGACCCAGTACTTC. Translated: CASSLAGLASETQYF. The full variable domain, with the rest looked up from reference TRBV5-1 and TRBJ2-5, is KAGVTQTPRYLIKTRGQQVTLSCSPISGHRSVSWYQQTPGQGLQFLFEYFSETQRNKGNFPGRFSGRQFSNSRSEMNVSTLELGDSALYLCASSLAGLASETQYFGPGTRLLVL.